What follows are 8 T cell receptor beta chains derived from one specimen sequenced in a study of siplizumab effects on memory and regulatory T cells (dated 2019 in TCRdb). Library preparation was by the immunoSEQ multiplex PCR assay. TCRdb limited this immuneACCESS table to in-frame rearrangements with V and J called. A share of clones is missing; checked studies link under half to unresolved V genes, and the rest is unexplained. The sample table contains about 99,000 clones; only one count was recorded for 93% of them. 0.55% to 0.7% of the sample goes to the ten largest clones. The sample was Tregs sorted from blood. The receptors shown here come from a human donor in good health.

The chain is built from TRBV5-4 and TRBJ1-1, with no clear D. Germline V lookup: CDR1 SGHNT, CDR2 YYREEE (reference sequence). The V end was cut by 0 bases, the J end by 7 bases, with 4 bases between. The CDR3 extends over 11 amino acids. CDR3 protein: CASSLDLEAFF. DNA for the CDR3: TGTGCCAGCAGCTTGGATCTTGAAGCTTTCTTT.

The J gene is TRBJ1-5, the V gene TRBV6-5; TRBD1 matches 9 bases. V gave up 5 bases and J gave up 2 bases; unmatched junction bases: 4. The CDR3 has 15 residues. The germline CDR1 and CDR2 sequences are MNHEY and SVGAGI. DNA of the CDR3: TGTGCCAGCAGTGCTACAGGGGGCGGCAATCAGCCCCAGCATTTT. This translates into CASSATGGGNQPQHF.

This chain uses TRBV19 with TRBJ2-5; 8 positions agree with TRBD2. Looked up from germline, CDR1 is LNHDA and CDR2 is SQIVND (reference sequence). V was pared by 3 bases and J by 5 bases, with 14 bases of the junction left unmatched. This CDR3 spans 17 amino acids. The CDR3 bases are TGTGCCAGTAGTATCGGGTTCGGGGGGGGCTGGACGGAGACCCAGTACTTC. Amino acid sequence: CASSIGFGGGWTETQYF.

V gene TRBV6-1 combines with J gene TRBJ2-7; D might be TRBD2 (6 bases). The CDR3 covers 13 residues. From germline, CDR1 is MNHNS and CDR2 SASEGT. Trimming removed 7 bases at V and 2 bases at J, with 12 bases between. The CDR3 protein is CASMRGGAYEQYF. In nucleotides, the CDR3 is TGTGCCAGCATGAGAGGCGGGGCCTACGAGCAGTACTTC.

The rearrangement links TRBV19 to TRBJ1-2; 7 positions agree with TRBD1. CDR1 and CDR2 from the germline V gene are LNHDA and SQIVND (reference sequence). The CDR3 runs to 15 residues. The V and J ends lost 6 bases and 1 base, in that order; junction bases with no gene match: 8. The CDR3 region is CASRQQGRLNYGYTF. The CDR3 DNA sequence: TGTGCCAGTAGGCAACAGGGGCGTCTTAACTATGGCTACACCTTC.

The chain employs TRBV19 and TRBJ1-5; possible D gene TRBD1, 5 bases. With 5 bases removed from V and 4 bases from J, the gap between germline ends came to 15 bases. This CDR3 is 15 amino acids long. CDR1 is LNHDA and CDR2 is SQIVND in the germline V gene (reference sequence). CDR3 region: CASSVPGQVNQPQHF. In DNA, the CDR3 is TGTGCCAGTAGTGTCCCGGGGCAGGTGAATCAGCCCCAGCATTTT.

The rearrangement links TRBV10-3 to TRBJ1-3, with D maybe TRBD1 (6 bases). V was trimmed by 6 bases and J by 1 base, leaving 10 bases between them. Germline V gene data show CDR1 as ENHRY and CDR2 as SYGVKD. This CDR3 has 14 residues. The CDR3 loop is CAISKQGSGNTIYF. DNA of the CDR3: TGTGCCATCAGCAAACAGGGTTCTGGAAACACCATATATTTT.

This chain links TRBV6-1 with TRBJ2-3, with D perhaps matching TRBD1 (7 bases). CDR3 size: 12 residues. Germline V lookup: CDR1 MNHNS, CDR2 SASEGT. V was trimmed by 8 bases and J by 8 bases, leaving 14 bases between them. CDR3 sequence: CASENRGGTQYF. The CDR3 coding sequence is TGTGCCAGCGAAAACAGGGGAGGTACGCAGTATTTT.